This T cell receptor (beta chain) was recorded in a study of blood T cells in healthy people across ages. This clonotype was seen at least ten times. A J-beta primer mix and a sample-barcoded 5' primer were used in a second PCR of roughly 6 to 11 cycles. Researchers report that a template-switch adaptor with 12 random nucleotides tagged each cDNA molecule. MiXCR, run by TCRdb on the 5' RACE reads, gives a single entry per CDR3 protein. Among about 650,000 distinct CDR3 sequences listed, under 65% were seen once. Sequencing input: blood. The origin of this receptor is a woman aged 80 or over in good health.

This chain's CDR3 is CASIVRYEQYF. In nucleotides, the CDR3 is TGTGCCAGCATTGTTCGCTACGAGCAGTACTTC. This chain joins TRBV6-1 and TRBJ2-7; D ambiguous. The germline gives CDR1 MNHNS, CDR2 SASEGT. V was trimmed by 7 bases and J by 3 bases, leaving 7 bases between them. The CDR3 is 11 residues long.